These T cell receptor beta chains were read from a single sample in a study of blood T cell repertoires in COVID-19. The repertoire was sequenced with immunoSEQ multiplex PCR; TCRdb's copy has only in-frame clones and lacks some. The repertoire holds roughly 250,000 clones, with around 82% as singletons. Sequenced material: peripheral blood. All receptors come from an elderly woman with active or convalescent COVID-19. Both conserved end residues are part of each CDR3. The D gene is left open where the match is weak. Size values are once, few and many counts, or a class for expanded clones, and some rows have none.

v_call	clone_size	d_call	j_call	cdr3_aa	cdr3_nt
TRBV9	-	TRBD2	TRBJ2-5	CASSVAASGGWETQYF	TGTGCCAGCAGCGTAGCCGCTAGCGGGGGGTGGGAGACCCAGTACTTC
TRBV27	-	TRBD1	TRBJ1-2	CASSLSPGTGYGYTF	TGTGCCAGCAGTTTATCACCCGGGACAGGCTATGGCTACACCTTC
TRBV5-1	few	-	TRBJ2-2	CASSLDYGELFF	TGCGCCAGCAGCTTGGATTACGGGGAGCTGTTTTTT
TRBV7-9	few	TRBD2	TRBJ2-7	CASSLGSSGRDEQYF	TGTGCCAGCAGCTTAGGATCTAGCGGGAGAGATGAGCAGTACTTC
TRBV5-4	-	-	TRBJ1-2	CASSLVQGLDYGYTF	TGTGCCAGCAGCTTGGTACAGGGATTGGACTATGGCTACACCTTC
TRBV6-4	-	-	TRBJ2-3	CASSGQGSDTQYF	TGTGCCAGCAGCGGTCAGGGAAGCGATACGCAGTATTTT
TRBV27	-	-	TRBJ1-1	CASSLRAGQLNTEAFF	TGTGCCAGCAGTTTAAGGGCGGGGCAGTTGAACACTGAAGCTTTCTTT
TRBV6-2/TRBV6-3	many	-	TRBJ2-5	CASSSTVETQYF	TGTGCCAGCAGTTCGACAGTAGAGACCCAGTACTTC
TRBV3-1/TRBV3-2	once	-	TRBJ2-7	CASSQGRAGPVEQYF	TGTGCCAGCAGCCAAGGAAGGGCGGGACCTGTCGAGCAGTACTTC
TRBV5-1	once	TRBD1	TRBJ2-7	CASSPPDRGITYEQYF	TGCGCCAGCAGCCCTCCGGACAGGGGAATTACCTACGAGCAGTACTTC
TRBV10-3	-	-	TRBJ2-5	CAIRGAGGETQYF	TGTGCCATCAGGGGGGCAGGAGGAGAGACCCAGTACTTC
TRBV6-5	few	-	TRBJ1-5	CASSSTGFGQPQHF	TGTGCCAGCAGTTCAACAGGGTTCGGTCAGCCCCAGCATTTT
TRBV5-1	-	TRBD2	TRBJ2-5	CASSLVAGGIKETQYF	TGCGCCAGCAGCTTGGTGGCGGGGGGAATTAAAGAGACCCAGTACTTC
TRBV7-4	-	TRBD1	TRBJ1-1	CASSSPSPGQGARSTEAFF	TGTGCCAGCAGCTCACCCTCTCCGGGACAGGGGGCGCGGAGCACTGAAGCTTTCTTT
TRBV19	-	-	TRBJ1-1	CASSMGAQGPAGAFF	TGTGCCAGTAGTATGGGGGCACAGGGCCCGGCGGGAGCTTTCTTT
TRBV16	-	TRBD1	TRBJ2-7	CASSRPGQGANEQYF	TGTGCCAGCAGCCGCCCCGGGCAGGGGGCGAATGAGCAGTACTTC
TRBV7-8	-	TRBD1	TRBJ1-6	CASSLGSRGFSPLHF	TGTGCCAGCAGCTTAGGGTCCAGGGGGTTTTCACCCCTCCACTTT